Sequencing of this T cell receptor (beta chain) was carried out in a study of radiotherapy plus CTLA-4 blockade in lung cancer. Some clones are missing from TCRdb's copy, which holds only in-frame ones; the method was immunoSEQ multiplex PCR. In the table there are over 30,000 clones, roughly 79% of which are singletons. Regarding this clone: Its antigen is not known.

Overall study findings and caveats: Per reports, early blood T cell clone dynamics, plus interferon-beta, forecast response most strongly. Radiotherapy plus ipilimumab was followed by expansion in blood of tumor-derived TCR clones.

V dropped 2 bases and J dropped 3 bases, with 8 bases sitting between them. The CDR3 is 14 amino acids. Germline CDR1 and CDR2: MNHNS and SASEGT. The sample here was peripheral blood, taken from a patient treated with radiotherapy plus ipilimumab. This clonotype originated in a human donor with non-small cell lung cancer that progressed on radiotherapy plus ipilimumab. The rearrangement links TRBV6-1 to TRBJ1-3; D is possibly TRBD1 (5 bases). The CDR3 sequence: CASSEQGGGNTIYF. CDR3 coding DNA: TGTGCCAGCAGTGAACAGGGAGGTGGAAACACCATATATTTT.